What follows are 13 T cell receptor beta chains derived from one specimen sequenced in a study of shared T cell receptors in the human thymus. TCRdb keeps only in-frame clones here, not all; method: immunoSEQ multiplex PCR. The sample contains approximately 490,000 clones, around 78% of which appear only once. A further study also used this sample, focusing on human thymus T cells.

Input material: thymocytes. The source is a boy under two years old with a congenital heart defect.

The chain has TRBV7-2 and TRBJ2-3, with 14 bases identical to TRBD2. The V gene end was trimmed by 5 bases and the J gene end by 2 bases; junction bases not matched to a gene: 6. Germline assignment: CDR1 SGHTA and CDR2 FQGNSA. This CDR3 is built from 17 residues. This CDR3 is CASSPQGLAGDTDTQYF. As DNA, the CDR3 is TGTGCCAGCAGCCCGCAGGGACTAGCGGGGGACACAGATACGCAGTATTTT.

V usage is TRBV4-1 and J usage is TRBJ2-3; unclear D gene. Trimming left V 3 bases short and J 4 bases short, with 5 bases between. CDR3 size: 12 residues. CDR1 is MGHRA and CDR2 is YSYEKL in the germline V gene. CDR3 sequence (DNA): TGCGCCAGCAGCCAGTCTCCAGATACGCAGTATTTT. It is translated as CASSQSPDTQYF.

J is TRBJ2-1 and V is TRBV25-1; D is unresolved. Germline V gene lookup returns CDR1 MGHDK and CDR2 SYGVNS. The CDR3 covers 15 residues. V was pared by 1 base and J by 6 bases, with 13 bases between. Here the CDR3 DNA reads TGTGCCAGCAGTGAATCTCTGGTGGTAGCCAATGAGCAGTTCTTC. It encodes CASSESLVVANEQFF.

V is TRBV2 and J is TRBJ2-7; tentatively, D is TRBD1 (7 bases). This CDR3 has 17 amino acids. Per germline, CDR1 SNHLY and CDR2 FYNNEI. Trimming took 6 bases from V and 0 from J, leaving 21 bases between them. The CDR3 nucleotides are TGTGCCAGCAGAGGAAAGGGGGCGGGATTGGACTCCTACGAGCAGTACTTC. It translates to CASRGKGAGLDSYEQYF.

The chain is built from TRBV14 and TRBJ2-1, with 9 bases aligning to TRBD2. Germline V gene sequence: CDR1 SGHDN, CDR2 FVKESK. CDR3 size: 15 residues. Trimming cost V 6 bases and J 7 bases; bases outside gene matches: 10. In DNA, the CDR3 is TGTGCCAGCAGTCTGTGGCGGGAGGGCCGTAATGAGCAGTTCTTC. Translating gives CASSLWREGRNEQFF. The complete variable domain, with remaining parts taken from reference TRBV14 and TRBJ2-1, reads EAGVTQFPSHSVIEKGQTVTLRCDPISGHDNLYWYRRVMGKEIKFLLHFVKESKQDESGMPNNRFLAERTGGTYSTLKVQPAELEDSGVYFCASSLWREGRNEQFFGPGTRLTVL.

The chain is built from TRBV28 and TRBJ2-1, with D perhaps matching TRBD2 (7 bases). Germline-derived CDR1 and CDR2 are MDHEN and SYDVKM. Trimming left V 6 bases short and J 4 bases short, with 19 bases between. The CDR3 is 16 amino acids. The CDR3 nucleotides are TGTGCCAGCAGCATTGGCGGGGGCGTAGCGTACAATGAGCAGTTCTTC. Its translation: CASSIGGGVAYNEQFF. The whole variable domain, filled in from reference TRBV28 and TRBJ2-1, reads DVKVTQSSRYLVKRTGEKVFLECVQDMDHENMFWYRQDPGLGLRLIYFSYDVKMKEKGDIPEGYSVSREKKERFSLILESASTNQTSMYLCASSIGGGVAYNEQFFGPGTRLTVL.

The genes are TRBV29-1 and TRBJ2-1; TRBD2 is a possible D gene (5 bases). CDR1 SQVTM and CDR2 ANQGSEA come from the germline V gene. CDR3 length equals 13 residues. V was pared by 6 bases and J by 2 bases, with 11 bases between. DNA of the CDR3: TGCAGCGTCACGGGAAAGCCCTACAATGAGCAGTTCTTC. This encodes CSVTGKPYNEQFF.

The chain links TRBV6-1 to TRBJ2-1; no clear D gene. V was trimmed by 0 bases and J by 0 bases, leaving 9 bases between them. This CDR3 spans 16 amino acids. Germline-derived CDR1 and CDR2 are MNHNS and SASEGT. In DNA, the CDR3 is TGTGCCAGCAGTGAAGCGCTTCAGCGCTCCTACAATGAGCAGTTCTTC. Translated, it gives CASSEALQRSYNEQFF.

The rearrangement joins TRBV5-1 to TRBJ2-7; 11 positions agree with TRBD1. Per the germline V gene, CDR1 is SGHRS and CDR2 is YFSETQ. The CDR3 spans 15 residues. The V segment lost 3 bases and the J segment 4 bases; nucleotides outside the gene matches: 6. In nucleotides, the CDR3 is TGCGCCAGCAGCTCCCAGGACAGGGGGCCATACGAGCAGTACTTC. Translated: CASSSQDRGPYEQYF.

The chain couples TRBV14 to TRBJ2-2; D is undetermined. Per the germline V gene, CDR1 is SGHDN and CDR2 is FVKESK. V was pared by 0 bases and J by 4 bases, with 9 bases between. This CDR3 region has 15 residues. This chain's CDR3 is CASSQEIAGTGELFF. CDR3 DNA: TGTGCCAGCAGCCAAGAAATAGCCGGCACCGGGGAGCTGTTTTTT. The full variable domain, with the rest looked up from reference TRBV14 and TRBJ2-2, is EAGVTQFPSHSVIEKGQTVTLRCDPISGHDNLYWYRRVMGKEIKFLLHFVKESKQDESGMPNNRFLAERTGGTYSTLKVQPAELEDSGVYFCASSQEIAGTGELFFGEGSRLTVL.

This chain joins TRBV2 and TRBJ2-4; no reliable D call. The CDR3 has 13 amino acids. Germline V gives CDR1 SNHLY, CDR2 FYNNEI. Trimming shortened V by 6 bases and J by 1 base, and 7 bases separated the two germline ends. The CDR3: CASREWAKNIQYF. In nucleotides, the CDR3 is TGTGCCAGCAGGGAGTGGGCCAAAAACATTCAGTACTTC.

The gene calls are TRBV5-4 and TRBJ2-7, with D perhaps matching TRBD1 (6 bases). In germline, CDR1 is SGHNT, CDR2 YYREEE (reference sequence). This CDR3 spans 16 amino acids. Deletions cut 4 bases from V and 2 bases from J, with 19 bases between. The DNA for the CDR3 is TGTGCCAGCAGCGAACTCCCAACAGGGATGACCTACGAGCAGTACTTC. Translated: CASSELPTGMTYEQYF.

The chain uses TRBV5-1 and TRBJ2-7, with D perhaps matching TRBD1 (5 bases). CDR1 and CDR2 from the germline V gene are SGHRS and YFSETQ. There are 13 residues in the CDR3. The V end lost 3 bases, the J end lost 6 bases, and 13 bases lay between the germline ends. CDR3: CASSWGLPGEQYF. In DNA form, the CDR3 reads TGCGCCAGCAGCTGGGGCCTCCCCGGCGAGCAGTACTTC.